This note documents a single TCR beta chain sequence. Its target is unknown. The sample contains more than one DNA sequence encoding this CDR3. This specimen comes from a study of cytomegalovirus exposure and HLA in healthy donors. Whole-study results and caveats: Earlier results showed most TCR beta V segments being productive about 87% or about 30% of the time.

60 Vbeta and 13 Jbeta primers were used in PCR. Produced via immunoSEQ multiplex PCR; TCRdb's table is partial and in-frame only. The sample records 150,000 to 200,000 clones, approximately 77% being singletons. CDR1 SEHNR and CDR2 FQNEAQ come from the germline V gene (reference sequence). This CDR3 spans 14 amino acids. V lost 3 bases and J lost 0, with 7 bases in between. This clonotype originated in a male donor in good health and CMV-seropositive. Sequenced input: PBMCs. This chain connects TRBV7-9 to TRBJ2-3; D is unresolved. The CDR3 spells CASSLAVSTDTQYF. The CDR3 region has the DNA TGTGCCAGCAGCTTGGCCGTTAGCACAGATACGCAGTATTTT.